This is a list of T cell receptor beta chains from one sample in a study of blood T cell repertoires in COVID-19. Some clones are missing from TCRdb's copy, which holds only in-frame ones; the method was immunoSEQ multiplex PCR. The profile shows 150,000 to 200,000 clones, about 84% of them singletons. Sequencing was performed on peripheral blood. The receptors shown here come from a woman aged 25 to 45 with acute or convalescent COVID-19. Each CDR3 is given with its conserved first and last residue. A D gene is named only where the DNA matches it firmly. For some rows the clone size is stated as once, few or many, or as a class when expanded; others skip it.

clone_size,j_call,d_call,v_call,cdr3_aa,cdr3_nt
.,TRBJ1-6,.,TRBV3-1/TRBV3-2,CASSRITGYSPLHF,TGTGCCAGCAGCCGGATTACAGGGTATTCACCCCTCCACTTT
once,TRBJ1-6,TRBD1,TRBV5-1,CASSWGQGFNNSPLHF,TGCGCCAGCAGCTGGGGACAGGGATTTAATAATTCACCCCTCCACTTT
few,TRBJ2-2,.,TRBV6-5,CASRRPGRGTGELFF,TGTGCCAGCAGAAGGCCCGGCCGAGGGACCGGGGAGCTGTTTTTT
.,TRBJ2-7,.,TRBV7-2,CASRGTGSSYEQYF,TGTGCCAGCAGGGGGACCGGGAGCTCCTACGAGCAGTACTTC
once,TRBJ2-2,.,TRBV3-1/TRBV3-2,CASSLNPGSGELFF,TGTGCCAGCAGCCTAAACCCAGGTTCGGGGGAGCTGTTTTTT
once,TRBJ1-5,.,TRBV5-8,CASSLQGIISPQHF,TGTGCCAGCAGCTTGCAGGGGATAATTTCGCCCCAGCATTTT
.,TRBJ2-3,.,TRBV27,CASSSILGGRQYF,TGTGCCAGCAGTTCTATATTGGGCGGGCGGCAGTATTTT
.,TRBJ1-2,.,TRBV5-1,CASSFDSPGDYGYTF,TGCGCCAGCAGCTTTGATTCCCCGGGGGACTATGGCTACACCTTC
.,TRBJ2-2,TRBD1,TRBV5-4,CASSNNRGTGELFF,TGTGCCAGCAGCAACAACAGGGGGACCGGGGAGCTGTTTTTT
.,TRBJ2-7,TRBD1,TRBV3-1/TRBV3-2,CASSPNRGYSDEQYF,TGTGCCAGCAGCCCCAACAGGGGGTATTCCGACGAGCAGTACTTC
.,TRBJ2-1,TRBD1,TRBV5-1,CASTTGVPFSYNEQFF,TGCGCCAGCACAACAGGGGTACCTTTCTCCTACAATGAGCAGTTCTTC
once,TRBJ2-7,.,TRBV11-1,CASSLDGGGTYYEQYF,TGTGCCAGCAGCTTAGATGGCGGGGGCACCTATTACGAGCAGTACTTC
few,TRBJ2-7,.,TRBV6-5,CASRPQGRVGEQYF,TGTGCCAGCAGACCCCAAGGCAGGGTGGGGGAGCAGTACTTC
.,TRBJ1-2,TRBD1,TRBV7-2,CASSFSPGQGYGYTF,TGTGCCAGCAGCTTTAGTCCGGGACAGGGCTATGGCTACACCTTC
.,TRBJ1-1,.,TRBV19,CASSAETPGTEAFF,TGTGCCAGTAGTGCCGAGACTCCGGGTACTGAAGCTTTCTTT
.,TRBJ1-3,TRBD1,TRBV7-2,CASSFNRDRRFLSGNTIYF,TGTGCCAGCAGCTTCAACCGGGACAGGCGGTTCCTGTCTGGAAACACCATATATTTT
.,TRBJ2-3,.,TRBV6-5,CASSYSGPDTQYF,TGTGCCAGCAGTTACTCGGGGCCAGATACGCAGTATTTT
.,TRBJ2-3,TRBD2,TRBV5-6,CASSWGLAGEDTQYF,TGTGCCAGCAGCTGGGGGCTAGCGGGGGAGGATACGCAGTATTTT
.,TRBJ1-2,.,TRBV19,CASDYAGGVGGYTF,TGTGCCAGTGACTACGCCGGGGGGGTTGGCGGCTACACCTTC
.,TRBJ1-5,.,TRBV25-1,CASRQGWQPQHF,TGTGCCAGCAGACAGGGTTGGCAGCCCCAGCATTTT
few,TRBJ2-2,TRBD2,TRBV4-2,CASSQGDSGGAHTGELFF,TGTGCCAGCAGCCAAGGCGATAGCGGGGGGGCGCACACCGGGGAGCTGTTTTTT
once,TRBJ1-1,.,TRBV6-4,CASSDSPGKAFF,TGTGCCAGCAGTGACTCCCCGGGTAAAGCTTTCTTT
.,TRBJ1-3,.,TRBV28,CASSLSFLEGNTIYF,TGTGCCAGCAGTTTAAGTTTCTTGGAGGGAAACACCATATATTTT
.,TRBJ2-3,TRBD2,TRBV29-1,CSVASRGGAQITQYF,TGCAGCGTTGCATCGCGGGGGGGTGCACAGATAACGCAGTATTTT
.,TRBJ1-2,TRBD1,TRBV27,CASSSWGGTGGLLGYTF,TGTGCCAGCAGCTCTTGGGGAGGGACAGGGGGATTATTAGGCTACACCTTC
.,TRBJ1-2,.,TRBV7-2,CASSLGEAENYGYTF,TGTGCCAGCAGCTTAGGGGAGGCGGAGAACTATGGCTACACCTTC
.,TRBJ1-2,.,TRBV19,CASSLGGRGGYTF,TGTGCCAGTAGTTTGGGAGGGCGCGGCGGCTACACCTTC